The rows below give T cell receptor beta chains drawn from one sample of a study of blood T cells in healthy people across ages. TCRdb reanalysed the 5' RACE reads using MiXCR and keeps one entry per CDR3 protein. The sample contains about 600,000 distinct CDR3 sequences, about 45% of which appear only once. Source material: blood. These receptors originate from a man aged 80 or over in good health. CDR3s include the opening cysteine and the closing phenylalanine or tryptophan. Each record gives: D gene, clone size, V gene, J gene, CDR3 protein, CDR3 DNA. A D gene is named only where the DNA matches it firmly. Clone size is shown for a subset of rows, as once, few, many or a class of expanded clone.

TRBD2,NA,TRBV20-1,TRBJ2-7,CSARTPGTSPYEQYF,TGCAGTGCTAGAACCCCCGGGACTAGCCCCTACGAGCAGTACTTC
TRBD2,NA,TRBV20-1,TRBJ2-5,CSARDIGASGMEQYF,TGCAGTGCTAGAGATATTGGGGCTAGCGGGATGGAGCAGTACTTC
NA,few,TRBV4-2,TRBJ2-5,CASSQDKGTFSGGETQYF,TGTGCCAGCAGCCAAGATAAAGGGACCTTCTCGGGCGGGGAGACCCAGTACTTC
TRBD2,NA,TRBV20-1,TRBJ2-3,CSGSGGRAGYTDTQYF,TGCAGTGGCTCCGGCGGGAGGGCCGGATACACAGATACGCAGTATTTT
NA,NA,TRBV2,TRBJ2-5,CASSQGPRETQYF,TGTGCCAGCAGTCAGGGTCCACGGGAGACCCAGTACTTC
TRBD1,few,TRBV20-1,TRBJ1-1,CSARRPGTEYEAFF,TGCAGTGCTAGAAGGCCCGGGACAGAATATGAAGCTTTCTTT
NA,NA,TRBV12-3/TRBV12-4,TRBJ2-1,CAGSSHSDSYNEQFF,TGTGCCGGCAGTTCACACTCGGACAGCTACAATGAGCAGTTCTTC
TRBD1,many,TRBV6-6,TRBJ2-7,CASSAPGTGAYEQYF,TGTGCCAGCAGCGCCCCCGGGACAGGGGCCTACGAGCAGTACTTC
TRBD2,NA,TRBV5-1,TRBJ2-7,CASSLAGLAGDEQYF,TGCGCCAGCAGCTTGGCCGGACTAGCGGGAGACGAGCAGTACTTC
NA,NA,TRBV4-1,TRBJ2-1,CASSQVGGSYNERYF,TGCGCCAGCAGCCAAGTGGGAGGCTCCTACAATGAGCGGTACTTC
NA,NA,TRBV20-1,TRBJ2-1,CSASSPRGVNEQFF,TGCAGTGCTAGCAGTCCCAGGGGGGTAAATGAGCAGTTCTTC
TRBD1,NA,TRBV20-1,TRBJ1-5,CSARQGIGSQPQHF,TGCAGTGCAAGACAGGGGATCGGTAGTCAGCCCCAGCATTTT
NA,few,TRBV10-3,TRBJ2-1,CAISGQRNEQFF,TGTGCCATCAGTGGACAGCGTAATGAGCAGTTCTTC
TRBD2,many,TRBV10-3,TRBJ2-1,CAISERLAGGSEQFF,TGTGCCATCAGTGAGAGACTAGCGGGGGGGAGTGAGCAGTTCTTC
NA,NA,TRBV5-5,TRBJ2-1,CASSAEGHVYNEQFF,TGTGCCAGCAGCGCGGAGGGGCACGTCTACAATGAGCAGTTCTTC
TRBD1,NA,TRBV6-2/TRBV6-3,TRBJ1-2,CASASPGTGGFQNGYTF,TGTGCCAGCGCCTCTCCCGGGACAGGGGGTTTCCAAAACGGCTACACCTTC
NA,NA,TRBV20-1,TRBJ2-3,CNARLVAGDTQYF,TGCAATGCTAGATTGGTAGCAGGGGATACGCAGTATTTT
NA,many,TRBV6-5,TRBJ1-6,CASSSRQTYNSPLHF,TGTGCCAGCAGTTCGCGACAGACCTATAATTCACCCCTCCACTTT
NA,NA,TRBV10-3,TRBJ2-7,CARAGQGVTYEQYF,TGTGCCAGGGCGGGGCAGGGGGTGACCTACGAGCAGTACTTC
NA,NA,TRBV20-1,TRBJ2-6,CSARDRDSGANVLTF,TGCAGTGCTAGAGACAGGGATTCTGGGGCCAACGTCCTGACTTTC
NA,NA,TRBV7-2,TRBJ2-3,CASTGAGPSHTQYF,TGTGCCAGCACCGGGGCGGGGCCTTCACATACGCAGTATTTT
NA,NA,TRBV6-2/TRBV6-3,TRBJ2-1,CASTPVGDASYNEQFF,TGTGCCAGCACCCCAGTTGGGGACGCGTCCTACAATGAGCAGTTCTTC
NA,NA,TRBV4-3,TRBJ2-1,CASSQDPAPNEQFF,TGCGCCAGCAGCCAAGACCCGGCCCCCAATGAGCAGTTCTTC
NA,many,TRBV5-1,TRBJ2-1,CASSLEVRELWFF,TGCGCCAGCAGCTTGGAAGTTCGGGAGTTATGGTTCTTC
TRBD1,NA,TRBV20-1,TRBJ2-7,CSAGRQGVSYEQYF,TGCAGTGCCGGGCGACAGGGGGTATCCTACGAGCAGTACTTC
NA,once,TRBV24-1,TRBJ2-5,CATSDLKEQYF,TGTGCCACCAGTGATTTGAAAGAGCAGTACTTC
NA,NA,TRBV13,TRBJ1-1,CASSSERGLNTEAFF,TGTGCCAGCAGCTCAGAACGGGGGCTGAACACTGAAGCTTTCTTT
TRBD1,NA,TRBV3-1,TRBJ1-2,CASSPAGQGTDTF,TGTGCCAGCAGCCCCGCAGGACAGGGGACGGACACCTTC
NA,NA,TRBV20-1,TRBJ2-5,CSARDSFRVLETQYF,TGCAGTGCTAGAGATTCGTTTCGGGTCCTGGAGACCCAGTACTTC
NA,few,TRBV7-2,TRBJ2-7,CASSLVQTTYEQYF,TGTGCCAGCAGCTTAGTCCAGACCACCTACGAGCAGTACTTC
NA,many,TRBV6-5,TRBJ1-2,CASSTSRGRAGYTF,TGTGCCAGCAGCACTTCCCGGGGCCGAGCCGGCTACACCTTC
NA,NA,TRBV7-2,TRBJ2-5,CASSPAGLGQETQYF,TGTGCCAGCAGCCCCGCGGGACTGGGACAAGAGACCCAGTACTTC
NA,few,TRBV7-2,TRBJ1-5,CASSPRGGGSGNQPQHF,TGTGCCAGCAGCCCGAGGGGGGGGGGCAGTGGCAATCAGCCCCAGCATTTT
TRBD1,few,TRBV3-1,TRBJ2-1,CASSVGTGGWNEQFF,TGTGCCAGCAGCGTAGGGACAGGGGGTTGGAATGAGCAGTTCTTC
NA,NA,TRBV12-3/TRBV12-4,TRBJ2-2,CASSGRGPSNTGELFF,TGTGCCAGCAGCGGAAGGGGTCCTAGTAACACCGGGGAGCTGTTTTTT
NA,NA,TRBV14,TRBJ2-7,CASSQPSVYEQYF,TGTGCCAGCAGCCAACCATCAGTTTACGAGCAGTACTTC
TRBD2,NA,TRBV7-2,TRBJ2-1,CASSLSYGESGRVFEQFF,TGTGCCAGCAGCTTATCTTACGGGGAGAGCGGGAGGGTCTTTGAGCAGTTCTTC
TRBD2,NA,TRBV27,TRBJ2-1,CASGAREGNNEQFF,TGTGCCAGTGGGGCCAGGGAGGGGAACAATGAGCAGTTCTTC
TRBD1,NA,TRBV20-1,TRBJ1-2,CSATGTGVFYGYTF,TGCAGTGCCACCGGAACAGGGGTCTTCTATGGCTACACCTTC
TRBD1,NA,TRBV7-9,TRBJ1-1,CASGLVPGGFTEAFF,TGTGCCAGCGGCTTAGTGCCAGGGGGCTTCACTGAAGCTTTCTTT
NA,NA,TRBV16,TRBJ1-5,CASSQSAWGNQPQHF,TGTGCCAGCAGCCAATCGGCTTGGGGCAATCAGCCCCAGCATTTT
TRBD1,NA,TRBV20-1,TRBJ1-1,CSVTQTGRQDTEAFF,TGCAGTGTCACACAGACAGGGCGCCAGGACACTGAAGCTTTCTTT
TRBD2,NA,TRBV11-2,TRBJ2-1,CASSPEAGRARNEQFF,TGTGCCAGCAGCCCCGAGGCCGGGAGGGCCAGGAATGAGCAGTTCTTC
NA,few,TRBV28,TRBJ1-2,CASSPQPGREYGYTF,TGTGCCAGCAGTCCCCAACCGGGGAGGGAATATGGCTACACCTTC
NA,NA,TRBV12-3/TRBV12-4,TRBJ1-5,CASTPILGGPQHF,TGTGCCAGCACCCCCATATTGGGGGGGCCCCAGCATTTT
NA,NA,TRBV27,TRBJ2-7,CASSLSFSPYEQYF,TGTGCCAGCAGTTTATCGTTCAGTCCCTACGAGCAGTACTTC
NA,NA,TRBV7-8,TRBJ2-5,CASSTLGNEQYF,TGTGCCAGCAGCACCCTAGGCAATGAGCAGTACTTC
NA,NA,TRBV7-9,TRBJ2-3,CASSWEGGTDTQYF,TGTGCCAGCAGCTGGGAGGGGGGCACAGATACGCAGTATTTT
TRBD1,NA,TRBV4-3,TRBJ2-4,CASSQDSRSGTGLAKNIQYF,TGCGCCAGCAGCCAAGATTCCCGCTCCGGGACAGGGTTAGCCAAAAACATTCAGTACTTC
TRBD1,NA,TRBV28,TRBJ2-5,CASSSSKGQGIETQYF,TGTGCCAGCAGTTCCTCCAAGGGACAGGGTATCGAGACCCAGTACTTC
NA,NA,TRBV7-2,TRBJ2-7,CASSLAPGGTAAYEQYF,TGTGCCAGCAGCTTAGCGCCCGGAGGAACGGCAGCCTACGAGCAGTACTTC
NA,many,TRBV6-5,TRBJ1-2,CASSYGGEGGYTF,TGTGCCAGCAGTTACGGGGGGGAAGGAGGCTACACCTTC
NA,few,TRBV27,TRBJ2-1,CASSRLAPYNEQFF,TGTGCCAGCAGCCGCCTAGCGCCCTACAATGAGCAGTTCTTC
TRBD1,many,TRBV11-2,TRBJ2-7,CASSTGARTYEQYF,TGTGCCAGCAGCACAGGGGCGCGTACCTACGAGCAGTACTTC
NA,NA,TRBV20-1,TRBJ1-2,CSARDWSLSNYGYTF,TGCAGTGCTAGAGATTGGAGTCTTTCTAACTATGGCTACACCTTC
NA,few,TRBV20-1,TRBJ1-1,CSARVGDTEAFF,TGCAGTGCTAGAGTCGGGGACACTGAAGCTTTCTTT
TRBD2,once,TRBV15,TRBJ2-1,CATSRVARTSGRAGEQFF,TGTGCCACCAGCAGAGTGGCCAGGACTAGCGGGAGAGCAGGAGAGCAGTTCTTC
NA,few,TRBV29-1,TRBJ2-7,CSVVSGVGDEQYF,TGCAGCGTTGTTTCGGGGGTGGGGGACGAGCAGTACTTC
NA,NA,TRBV7-3,TRBJ2-5,CASSCVPQETQYF,TGTGCCAGCAGCTGTGTCCCCCAAGAGACCCAGTACTTC